Sequencing of this TCR beta chain was carried out in a study of T cells in Graves' hyperthyroidism and ophthalmopathy. From RNA transcripts, TCR beta CDR3 regions were amplified. The TCR CDR3 first-round RT-PCR relied on the HTBI primer set. From the multiplex PCR reads, TCRdb called clonotypes with MiXCR, one entry per CDR3 protein. The sample carries almost 600,000 distinct CDR3 sequences, approximately 15% recorded once. Those patients with uncontrolled infection, other autoimmune disease, pregnancy or lactation were excluded. This clonotype was counted a few times. The germline V gene has CDR1 GTSNPN and CDR2 SVGIG (reference sequence). This CDR3 has 14 amino acids. After removal of 2 bases from V and 7 bases from J, the junction contained 8 bases not matched to a gene.

This clonotype originated in a woman aged 30 to 39 with Graves' hyperthyroidism that later progressed to Graves' ophthalmopathy. Sequencing was done on a sample of blood. The gene calls are TRBV30 and TRBJ1-5, with 7 positions matching TRBD1. CDR3 sequence: CAWSLGGAQQPQHF. CDR3 sequence (DNA): TGTGCCTGGAGTCTAGGGGGCGCCCAGCAGCCCCAGCATTTT.